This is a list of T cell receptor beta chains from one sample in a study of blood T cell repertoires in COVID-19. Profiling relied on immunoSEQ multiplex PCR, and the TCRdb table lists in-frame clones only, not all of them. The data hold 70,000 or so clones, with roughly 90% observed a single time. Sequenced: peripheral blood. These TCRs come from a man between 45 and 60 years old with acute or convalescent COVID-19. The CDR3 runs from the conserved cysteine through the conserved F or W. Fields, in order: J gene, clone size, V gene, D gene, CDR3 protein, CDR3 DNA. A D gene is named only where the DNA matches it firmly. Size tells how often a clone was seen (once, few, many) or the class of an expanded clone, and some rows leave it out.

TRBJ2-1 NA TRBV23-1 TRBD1 CASSQSRTGAYNEQFF TGCGCCAGCAGTCAATCGAGGACAGGGGCCTACAATGAGCAGTTCTTC
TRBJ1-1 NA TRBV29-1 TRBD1 CSVDRPPGQAGTEAFF TGCAGCGTTGATAGACCACCGGGACAGGCGGGCACTGAAGCTTTCTTT
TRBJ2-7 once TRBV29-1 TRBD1 CSILLAGGFYEQYF TGCAGCATACTCCTGGCAGGGGGCTTTTACGAGCAGTACTTC
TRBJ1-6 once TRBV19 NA CASSITGSYNSPLHF TGTGCCAGTAGTATAACAGGCTCCTATAATTCACCCCTCCACTTT
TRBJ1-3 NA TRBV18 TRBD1 CASSAGQMSSGNTIYF TGTGCCAGCTCGGCGGGACAGATGAGCTCTGGAAACACCATATATTTT
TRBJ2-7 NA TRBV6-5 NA CASSYGPGSSYEQYF TGTGCCAGCAGTTACGGGCCCGGGAGTTCCTACGAGCAGTACTTC
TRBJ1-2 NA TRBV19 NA CASSIVTATPSGYTF TGTGCCAGTAGTATAGTGACAGCCACCCCCTCCGGCTACACCTTC
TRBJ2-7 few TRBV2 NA CASSASRDILRSSYEQYF TGTGCCAGCAGTGCGTCCCGGGACATTCTCAGGAGCTCCTACGAGCAGTACTTC
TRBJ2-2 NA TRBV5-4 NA CASSLGGSVTGELFF TGTGCCAGCAGCTTGGGTGGGAGCGTCACCGGGGAGCTGTTTTTT
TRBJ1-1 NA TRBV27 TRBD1 CASSLLDRDEAFF TGTGCCAGCAGTTTACTCGACAGGGACGAAGCTTTCTTT
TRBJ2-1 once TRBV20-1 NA CSASPIVIEQFF TGCAGTGCTAGTCCCATAGTCATTGAGCAGTTCTTC
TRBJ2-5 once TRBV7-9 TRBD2 CASSRGLAGGLWETQYF TGTGCCAGCAGCAGAGGACTAGCGGGGGGGCTGTGGGAGACCCAGTACTTC
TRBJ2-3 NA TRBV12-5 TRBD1 CASGRGQAPTDTQYF TGTGCTAGTGGACGGGGACAGGCCCCCACAGATACGCAGTATTTT
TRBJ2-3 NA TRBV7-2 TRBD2 CASSNKREGRGTDTQYF TGTGCCAGCAGCAACAAGCGGGAGGGCCGGGGCACAGATACGCAGTATTTT
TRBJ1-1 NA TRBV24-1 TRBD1 CATSAGTGNTEAFF TGTGCCACCAGTGCCGGGACAGGGAACACTGAAGCTTTCTTT
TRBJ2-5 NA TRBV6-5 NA CASSYSAGAEETQYF TGTGCCAGCAGTTACTCGGCGGGCGCTGAAGAGACCCAGTACTTC
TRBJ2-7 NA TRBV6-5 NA CASSWQPGLSF TGTGCCAGCAGTTGGCAGCCGGGACTCTCCTTC
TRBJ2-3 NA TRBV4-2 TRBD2 CASSQDWREGDTQYF TGTGCCAGCAGCCAAGATTGGCGGGAGGGGGATACGCAGTATTTT
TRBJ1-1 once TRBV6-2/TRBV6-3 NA CASSLTENTEAFF TGTGCCAGCAGCCTGACAGAGAACACTGAAGCTTTCTTT
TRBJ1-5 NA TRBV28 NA CASSLSGLNQPQHF TGTGCCAGCAGTTTATCAGGGTTGAATCAGCCCCAGCATTTT
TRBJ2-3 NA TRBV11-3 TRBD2 CASSLGSSGGTDTQYF TGTGCCAGCAGCTTAGGATCTAGCGGGGGCACAGATACGCAGTATTTT
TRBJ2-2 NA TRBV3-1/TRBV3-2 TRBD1 CASSQRDRGELFF TGTGCCAGCAGCCAACGGGACAGAGGGGAGCTGTTTTTT
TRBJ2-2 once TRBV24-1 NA CATSPWGGITGELFF TGTGCCACCAGTCCGTGGGGGGGCATCACCGGGGAGCTGTTTTTT
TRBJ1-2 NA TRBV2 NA CASSVLDTTTANYGYTF TGTGCCAGCAGTGTTTTAGATACTACTACTGCAAACTATGGCTACACCTTC
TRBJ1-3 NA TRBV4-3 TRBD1 CASSHGTGGFSGNTIYF TGCGCCAGCAGCCACGGGACAGGGGGCTTTTCTGGAAACACCATATATTTT
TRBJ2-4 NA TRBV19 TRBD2 CASSITGFPGGIAKNIQYF TGTGCCAGTAGTATAACGGGTTTTCCGGGGGGGATAGCCAAAAACATTCAGTACTTC
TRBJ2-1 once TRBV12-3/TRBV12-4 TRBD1 CASEDRGLNEQFF TGTGCCAGCGAGGACAGGGGGCTTAATGAGCAGTTCTTC
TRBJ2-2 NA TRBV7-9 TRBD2 CAIRRSGRVTGELFF TGTGCCATCCGGCGGAGCGGGAGGGTCACCGGGGAGCTGTTTTTT
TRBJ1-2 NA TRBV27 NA CASSPRGPHYGYTF TGTGCCAGCAGCCCCAGGGGACCCCACTATGGCTACACCTTC
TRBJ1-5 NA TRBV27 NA CASSLFSDQPQHF TGTGCCAGCAGTTTATTTTCCGATCAGCCCCAGCATTTT
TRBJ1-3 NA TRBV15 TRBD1 CATSRGQGSHGNTIYF TGTGCCACCAGCAGAGGACAGGGGAGTCATGGAAACACCATATATTTT
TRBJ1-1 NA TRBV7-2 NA CASSLLQVSEAFF TGTGCCAGCAGCTTACTTCAGGTGAGCGAAGCTTTCTTT
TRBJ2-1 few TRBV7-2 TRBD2 CASSPYPREGSYNEQFF TGTGCCAGCAGCCCCTACCCCCGGGAGGGCTCCTACAATGAGCAGTTCTTC
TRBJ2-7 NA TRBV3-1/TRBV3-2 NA CASSQGRDEQYF TGTGCCAGCAGCCAAGGGAGGGACGAGCAGTACTTC
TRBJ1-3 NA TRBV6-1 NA CASSEVGDSYTIYF TGTGCCAGCAGTGAAGTGGGGGACTCATACACCATATATTTT
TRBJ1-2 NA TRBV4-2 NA CASSQPPGHTNYGYTF TGTGCCAGCAGCCAGCCCCCGGGACACACTAACTATGGCTACACCTTC
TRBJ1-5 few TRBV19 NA CASSIFGRDQPQHF TGTGCCAGTAGTATTTTCGGCAGGGATCAGCCCCAGCATTTT
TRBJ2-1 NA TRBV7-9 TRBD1 CASSPRQGRISFF TGTGCCAGCAGCCCTCGACAGGGCCGTATCTCGTTCTTC
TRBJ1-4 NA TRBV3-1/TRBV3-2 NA CASSLSPGGGNEKLFF TGTGCCAGCAGCCTGTCCCCGGGGGGTGGTAATGAAAAACTGTTTTTT
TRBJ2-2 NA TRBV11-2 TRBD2 CASSPLAGDTGELFF TGTGCCAGCAGCCCACTAGCGGGTGACACCGGGGAGCTGTTTTTT
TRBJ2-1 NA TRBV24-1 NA CATSANAAGTSRGNEQFF TGTGCCACCAGTGCGAATGCGGCCGGGACTTCCCGGGGTAATGAGCAGTTCTTC
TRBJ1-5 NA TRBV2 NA CASSREQGFQPQHF TGTGCCAGCAGCAGGGAACAGGGCTTTCAGCCCCAGCATTTT
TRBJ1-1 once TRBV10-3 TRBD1 CAIQGRLNTEAFF TGTGCCATACAGGGGCGGTTGAACACTGAAGCTTTCTTT
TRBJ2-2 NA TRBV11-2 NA CASSLRAGSTANTGELFF TGTGCCAGCAGCTTACGTGCAGGGTCTACGGCGAACACCGGGGAGCTGTTTTTT
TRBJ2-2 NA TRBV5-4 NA CASSSLTEGTGELFF TGTGCCAGCAGCTCGCTCACAGAGGGCACCGGGGAGCTGTTTTTT
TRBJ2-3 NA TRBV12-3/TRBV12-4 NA CASSLAADTQYF TGTGCCAGCAGTCTAGCCGCAGATACGCAGTATTTT
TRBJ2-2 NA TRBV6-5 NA CASSNTRAGELFF TGTGCCAGCAGCAATACTCGGGCCGGGGAGCTGTTTTTT
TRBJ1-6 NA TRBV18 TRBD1 CASSGQQGAAVGSPLHF TGTGCCAGCTCCGGACAACAGGGGGCGGCCGTCGGTTCACCCCTCCACTTT
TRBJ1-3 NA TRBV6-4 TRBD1 CASSDCGTGTNSGNTIYF TGTGCCAGCAGTGACTGCGGGACAGGAACTAACTCTGGAAACACCATATATTTT
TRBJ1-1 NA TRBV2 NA CASSETRINTEAFF TGTGCCAGCAGTGAAACTAGGATAAACACTGAAGCTTTCTTT
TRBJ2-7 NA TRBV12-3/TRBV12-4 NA CASSPRGYEQYF TGTGCCAGCAGTCCACGGGGATACGAGCAGTACTTC
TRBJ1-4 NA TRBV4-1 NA CASSQGYVWRRVGKLFF TGCGCCAGCAGCCAAGGGTATGTTTGGAGGCGGGTTGGAAAACTGTTTTTT
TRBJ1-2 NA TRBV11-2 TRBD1 CASSPRDRYYTF TGTGCCAGCAGCCCCCGGGACAGATACTACACCTTC
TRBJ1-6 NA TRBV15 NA CATRMSSYNSPLHF TGTGCCACCAGGATGAGCTCCTATAATTCACCCCTCCACTTT
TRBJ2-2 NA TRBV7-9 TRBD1 CASSWFGTGTTGELFF TGTGCCAGCAGCTGGTTCGGGACAGGGACCACCGGGGAGCTGTTTTTT